This record covers a single T cell receptor beta chain. There is no known antigen for this receptor. Nothing much larger sits one base from this clone, and base qualities are not available. Looking up the germline V gene yields CDR1 SQVTM and CDR2 ANQGSEA. V is cut by 6 bases and J by 3 bases, and the space between the germline ends is 11 bases. Counted from cysteine to phenylalanine, this CDR3 has 12 amino acids. The retained sequence is limited to the CDR3, 36 bases, with the frame set at the first base. Genomic DNA served as template for TCR beta VDJ combination and CDR3 sequence profiling. An Illumina HiSeq 2000 was the platform used for TCR repertoire sequencing. From the authors' description of their analysis: TRBV/TRBJ rearrangement plots, CDR3 size and DJ length profiles, and Simpson's diversity index were used to assess repertoires. Whichever DNA sequence was most abundant in the deep sequencing data was defined as the immunodominant clone. CDR3 amino acid sequences were screened for sharing across subjects and were compared with published repertoires and the VDJdb database. TCRdb trimmed public reads at Q25 via fastp, called clones via MiXCR and kept in-frame beta chains. One record per CDR3 amino acid sequence lists the most common genes and DNA. The V and J calls were not made by the authors but by TCRdb's processing. The table for this sample lists 250,000 to 300,000 distinct CDR3 sequences; under 65% of them were counted only once. The ten most abundant clones make up approximately 1.2% of the sample.

These data belong to a study of CD8+CD57+ T cells in acquired aplastic anemia (dated by TCRdb to between 2018 and 2020). About the full investigation: DNA extracted from sorted CD4+ and CD8+ cells had a mean of roughly 3 ug, with a range of about 0.18 to 27.4 ug. CD8+CD57+ expansion was defined as a frequency above the mean frequency observed in healthy subjects.

The paper as a whole reports these results and caveats: Although some 28 CD8+ CDR3 sequences were shared by patients and controls, these sequences appeared highly expressed in patients and within the immunodominant clones of patients. No significant difference in CD8+ Simpson's diversity was found between patients and healthy controls (P=0.060).

Flow cytometry had shown CD8+CD57+ cell expansion in the patients selected for sequencing. Severe acquired aplastic anemia was diagnosed in all patients according to International Study of Aplastic Anemia and Agranulocytosis and Camitta criteria. At the time blood was sampled, none of the patients had received any therapy. The study deep-sequenced TCR repertoires of sorted CD4+ and CD8+ blood T cells from severe aplastic anemia patients and healthy subjects. In the USA, patient enrollment took place under clinicaltrials.gov protocols 00001620, 01623167, 00001397, 00071045, 00081523 and 00961064. Ficoll-Paque density gradient centrifugation was used to isolate peripheral blood mononuclear cells. Before DNA extraction, CD4+ and CD8+ T cells were sorted with FACS or magnetic beads.

The chain uses TRBV29-1 and TRBJ1-2, with no reliable assignment of the D segment. The receptor comes from a human donor with aplastic anemia. Sequenced material: sorted CD4+, CD8+, or CD8+CD57+ T cells (not recorded which) from PBMCs. The CDR3 reads CSVRGEDYGYTF. The DNA reads as follows: TGCAGCGTCCGGGGTGAGGACTATGGCTACACCTTC.